This entry lists 7 T cell receptor beta chains sequenced from one sample in a study of identical twins (TCRdb year 2016). To prepare the library, 5' RACE was applied. Instrument used: Illumina HiSeq 2000. Using fastp trimming at Q25 and MiXCR clonotype assembly, TCRdb reanalyzed the public sequencing data and kept in-frame beta chains. Each CDR3 protein gets just one entry, which takes the most common genes and DNA from the rows behind it. The sample table shows approximately 1.8 million distinct CDR3 sequences, and roughly 35% are seen once. The ten top clones hold approximately 0.25% of the sample. The sequencing sample was made of cord blood. The receptors shown here come from a newborn girl in good health.

This clonotype was detected a few times. With a much larger clone just one base away, this may be a read error. The J gene is TRBJ2-7, the V gene TRBV3-1; no clear D gene. CDR3 length: 12 amino acids. The germline gives CDR1 LGHDT, CDR2 YNNKEL (reference sequence). V gave up 0 bases and J gave up 5 bases, with 5 bases separating them. CDR3 in DNA: TGTGCCAGCAGCCAAGATCCCAACGAGCAGTACTTC. Translating gives CASSQDPNEQYF.

Details on this clonotype: A much larger clone lies a single base off, so this may be a read error. The chain couples TRBV7-2 to TRBJ2-1; TRBD2 agrees at 10 bases. The J call is in doubt because the DNA end fits TRBJ2-7 better. The CDR3 spans 18 residues. Germline V gene sequence: CDR1 SGHTA, CDR2 FQGNSA. CDR3 protein: CASSLPSGGGSSYNEQYF. The DNA of the CDR3 is TGTGCCAGCAGCTTACCCAGCGGGGGGGGAAGCTCCTACAATGAGCAGTACTTC.

This clonotype has just one count. This chain links TRBV12-3 or TRBV12-4 with TRBJ2-1; D not resolved. V lost 6 bases and J lost 9, with 15 bases in between. CDR3 length equals 13 residues. The CDR3 is CASSPRTGPEQFF. The CDR3 region has the DNA TGTGCCAGCAGCCCCAGAACGGGTCCTGAGCAGTTCTTC.

The CDR3: CASSLFREAETQYF. In DNA form, the CDR3 reads TGTGCCAGCAGCTTATTTCGGGAGGCGGAGACCCAGTACTTC. J is TRBJ2-5 and V is TRBV5-6, with 7 positions matching TRBD2. Germline trimming cut 2 bases from V and 5 bases from J; bases unmatched to any gene: 6. Germline V gene data show CDR1 as SGHDT and CDR2 as YYEEEE. The CDR3 has 14 amino acids.

This clonotype was picked up one time. This may arise from a read error, as a much more abundant clone is one base away. This chain uses TRBV12-3 or TRBV12-4 with TRBJ2-1; D is unclear. The J call may be faulty, since TRBJ2-7 better matches the DNA end. This CDR3 region has 15 residues. The CDR3 reads CASSSPGSSYNEQYF. CDR3 nucleotides: TGTGCCAGCAGTTCGCCGGGCAGCTCCTACAATGAGCAGTACTTC.

The gene calls are TRBV14 and TRBJ2-2; D is unclear. Trimming left V 1 base short and J 4 bases short, with 7 bases between. This CDR3 is built from 14 residues. CDR1 is SGHDN, CDR2 FVKESK, per germline. CDR3 residues: CASSQGHATGELFF. Here the CDR3 DNA reads TGTGCCAGCAGCCAAGGGCATGCCACCGGGGAGCTGTTTTTT.

The J gene is TRBJ2-4, the V gene TRBV29-1; tentatively, D is TRBD1 (6 bases). In germline, CDR1 is SQVTM, CDR2 ANQGSEA. The CDR3 is made up of 15 amino acids. Trimming took off 2 bases at V and 0 bases at J, with 11 bases between the two ends. The CDR3 bases are TGCAGCGTTGAATCAGGGGAAGAAGCCAAAAACATTCAGTACTTC. Its translation: CSVESGEEAKNIQYF.